The 28 T cell receptor beta chains in this list originate from one sample, sequenced in a study of CD8+ T cells in alopecia areata. cDNA serving as the sequencing template came from extracted, reverse transcribed RNA. Method: immunoSEQ multiplex PCR; TCRdb's copy keeps in-frame clones and lacks some. Sampling found more than 250,000 clones, none seen once. Using CD4, CD8alpha, NKG2D, NKG2ACE and other markers, pooled cutaneous lymph node cells were sorted. Material for sequencing was CD4+ T cells sorted from a lymph node. These receptors were collected from a C3H/HeJ mouse with alopecia areata. This strain has MHC haplotype H2-k.

Of note for this clone: Gene names refer to mouse genes. The observed sequence ends 3 residues before the CDR3 terminus, with the missing tail filled in from the germline J gene. This chain connects TRBV13-1 to TRBJ1-6; 9 bases line up with TRBD1. TRBJ1-6 is an open reading frame whose function is uncertain. Germline CDR1 NSHNY, CDR2 SYGAGN. This CDR3 has 15 amino acids. V lost 3 bases and J lost 4; bases outside the gene matches: 2. CDR3 bases read: TGTGCCAGCAGTGTCGGGACAGGGTATAATTCGCCC. Translating gives CASSVGTGYNSP. The entire CDR3 protein reads CASSVGTGYNSPLYF.

In this sample, this clone turned up a few times. Gene names are mouse gene names. The CDR3 end lies 4 residues beyond the end of the read and is filled in from the germline J gene. This chain uses TRBV19 with TRBJ2-3, with D possibly TRBD1 on 7 matching bases. The CDR3 covers 14 residues. The germline V and J ends were trimmed by 2 bases and 4 bases, with 11 bases remaining between them. The germline V gene has CDR1 FNHDT and CDR2 SITEND (reference sequence). The CDR3 loop is CASSIRGGTETLYF. CDR3 bases read: TGTGCCAGCAGTATTAGAGGGGGCACAGAA. Based on the CDR3 plus reference TRBV19 and TRBJ2-3, the full variable domain is GGIITQTPKFLIGQEGQKLTLKCQQNFNHDTMYWYRQDSGKGLRLIYYSITENDLQKGDLSEGYDASREKKSSFSLTVTSAQKNEMAVFLCASSIRGGTETLYFGSGTRLTVL.

This clone has only a few counts. The listed genes are named as in mouse. The observed sequence ends 4 residues before the CDR3 terminus, with the missing tail filled in from the germline J gene. The chain combines TRBV1 with TRBJ2-1, with 8 bases matching TRBD2. CDR1 is NSQYPW and CDR2 is LRSPGD in the germline V gene (reference sequence). CDR3 length: 16 amino acids. Partial CDR3 DNA: TGCACCTGCAGTGCAGATGGTGGGGGGGGCCAGGCT. It yields the protein CTCSADGGGGQA. The entire CDR3 is CTCSADGGGGQAEQFF. The variable domain in full, completed from reference TRBV1 and TRBJ2-1, reads VTLLEQNPRWRLVPRGQAVNLRCILKNSQYPWMSWYQQDLQKQLQWLFTLRSPGDKEVKSLPGADYLATRVTDTELRLQVANMSQGRTLYCTCSADGGGGQAEQFFGPGTRLTVL.

Comments on this clone: Mouse germline and gene names are used. The read halts 4 residues ahead of the CDR3 end, with the missing end drawn from the germline J gene. The chain employs TRBV19 and TRBJ2-4; TRBD1 matches at 9 bases. This CDR3 contains 13 residues. Germline CDR1 FNHDT, CDR2 SITEND (reference sequence). CDR3 sequence: CASAPGQGNTLYF. CDR3 DNA, as far as it was read: TGTGCCAGCGCCCCGGGACAGGGAAAC.

With respect to this clone: The germline and genes are mouse ones. With the read ending 4 residues before the CDR3 end, the germline J gene is used to fill in that end. The same CDR3 also results from other DNA sequences found in this sample. This chain joins TRBV1 and TRBJ2-2, with a possible D match to TRBD1 (6 bases). Trimming left V 3 bases short and J 2 bases short, with 10 bases between. CDR1 NSQYPW and CDR2 LRSPGD come from the germline V gene (reference sequence). There are 15 residues in the CDR3. The CDR3: CTCSAGTSNTGQLYF. CDR3 bases read: TGCACCTGCAGTGCTGGGACATCTAACACCGGG.

This clone was detected only a few times. The gene names given are mouse names. The CDR3 reads CASTTVYREGNSDYTF. CDR3 DNA (partial): TGTGCCAGCACCACAGTATACAGGGAGGGTAACTCC. J is TRBJ1-2 and V is TRBV19; TRBD1 is a possible D gene (6 bases). Sequencing ends 4 residues short of the CDR3 end; the germline J gene provides the rest. V shed 6 bases and J shed 2 bases, with 20 bases lying between them. Germline V CDR1 and CDR2: FNHDT, SITEND (reference sequence). The CDR3 loop spans 16 amino acids.

About this clone itself: All gene names here are mouse names. Read coverage stops 4 residues before the CDR3 terminus; the germline J gene supplies the remainder. This specimen includes other DNA sequences encoding the same CDR3. This chain connects TRBV13-1 to TRBJ1-1; D perhaps matches TRBD1 (5 bases). CDR1 and CDR2 (germline): NSHNY, SYGAGN. This CDR3 spans 13 amino acids. Trimming removed 5 bases from V and 0 bases from J, with 8 bases in between. The CDR3 DNA, read in part, is TGTGCCAGCAGGAAGACAGCAAACACA. This codes for CASRKTANT. The CDR3, in full, reads CASRKTANTEVFF.

There are a few counts of this clone. Gene names and germline match the mouse. With the read ending 4 residues before the CDR3 end, the germline J gene is used to fill in that end. The same CDR3 is also encoded by other DNA sequences in this sample. J is TRBJ1-2 and V is TRBV13-1; no firm D call. V was shortened by 3 bases and J by 0 bases, with 6 bases between the two germline ends. This CDR3 region has 13 residues. Germline V lookup: CDR1 NSHNY, CDR2 SYGAGN. CDR3 DNA (partial): TGTGCCAGCAGTGTCCAGGCAAACTCC. Translation gives CASSVQANS. The complete CDR3 sequence is CASSVQANSDYTF.

This clone was recorded a few times. The genes are named according to mouse. Within the sample, other DNA sequences also encode this same CDR3. The CDR3 DNA, read in part, is TGTGCCAGCAGCTTTCAGGGGGGCACA. It specifies CASSFQGGT. The whole CDR3 region reads CASSFQGGTEVFF. This chain uses TRBV4 with TRBJ1-1, with 7 bases lining up with TRBD1. The CDR3 end falls 4 residues outside the read, so it is completed with the germline J gene. V lost 4 bases, J lost 4 bases, and 3 bases stayed unmatched. The length of the CDR3 is 13 residues. Germline V gene data show CDR1 as LGHDT and CDR2 as YNNKQL (reference sequence).

Details on this clone: Gene names and germline refer to mouse. The DNA ends 4 residues before the CDR3 does, and the rest of the CDR3 is filled in from the germline J gene. The genes are TRBV31 and TRBJ2-3; perhaps TRBD2 as D (6 bases). Trimming stripped 0 bases from V and 1 base from J, with 11 bases between. The CDR3 runs to 15 residues. Germline CDR1 reads GKSSPN; CDR2 reads SITVG. This CDR3 reads CAWSLGGIRAETLYF. Incomplete CDR3 DNA: TGTGCCTGGAGTCTCGGGGGGATTCGTGCAGAA.

This clone was picked up a small number of times. Gene names refer to mouse genes. The sequence runs out 4 residues before the end of the CDR3; the remainder is reconstructed from the germline J gene. This chain connects TRBV13-1 to TRBJ2-1, with D maybe TRBD1 (5 bases). Germline values: CDR1 NSHNY, CDR2 SYGAGN. The V end lost 3 bases, the J end lost 4 bases, and 11 bases lay between the germline ends. The CDR3 totals 14 residues. This CDR3 reads CASSGDRKYAEQFF. The sequenced CDR3 bases are TGTGCCAGCAGTGGTGACAGAAAGTATGCT.

This clone was seen many times. Mouse gene names and germline throughout. The read terminates 4 residues before the CDR3 end, so the remaining end is supplied by the germline J gene. The chain couples TRBV16 to TRBJ2-3; 10 nucleotides line up with TRBD2. The CDR3 sequence is 15 residues long. Per the germline V gene, CDR1 is SGHSA and CDR2 is FRNQAP. V shed 1 base, J shed 3 bases, and the junction held 1 base outside the gene matches. The CDR3 sequence: CASSLVWGGAETLYF. The CDR3 DNA, read in part, is TGTGCAAGCAGCTTAGTCTGGGGGGGCGCAGAA.

The sample holds a few counts of this clone. The gene symbols are mouse symbols. The read falls 3 residues short of the CDR3 end, and the missing part is taken from the germline J gene. The rearrangement links TRBV19 to TRBJ1-6; 7 bases align to TRBD1. Being an ORF, TRBJ1-6 has a function that is uncertain. This CDR3 spans 16 amino acids. The trim removed 5 bases at V and 1 base at J, leaving 6 bases unmatched. Germline-derived CDR1 and CDR2 are FNHDT and SITEND (reference sequence). The CDR3 bases that were read are TGTGCCAGCAGCTCCGTCAGGGGGTCCTATAATTCGCCC. Its translation: CASSSVRGSYNSP. The entire CDR3 protein reads CASSSVRGSYNSPLYF.

A word on this clone: The germline and genes are mouse ones. Read coverage stops 4 residues before the CDR3 terminus; the germline J gene supplies the remainder. The chain uses TRBV13-3 and TRBJ2-1, with D possibly being TRBD1 (5 bases). CDR1 and CDR2 (germline): NNHDY, SYVADS. The CDR3 length is 14 residues. The V end was cut by 3 bases, the J end by 0 bases, with 7 bases between. CDR3 DNA, as far as it was read: TGTGCCAGCAGTGGCAGGGATAACTATGCT. It yields the protein CASSGRDNYA. The CDR3 in full is CASSGRDNYAEQFF.

Comments on this clone: Gene names refer to mouse genes. The read ends 3 residues before the CDR3 terminus; that terminus is restored from the germline J gene. The V and J genes are TRBV31 and TRBJ1-6, with 7 nucleotides matching TRBD1. TRBJ1-6 is an ORF, with its function uncertain. This CDR3 has 16 amino acids. V lost 3 bases to trimming and J lost 4 bases; unmatched junction nucleotides: 9. Germline CDR1 GKSSPN, CDR2 SITVG. Incomplete CDR3 DNA: TGTGCCTGGAGGAACCGAGACAGGGTATATAATTCGCCC. It is translated as CAWRNRDRVYNSP. The full CDR3 reads CAWRNRDRVYNSPLYF.

This clone has only a few counts. The germline and genes are mouse ones. The observed sequence ends 4 residues before the CDR3 terminus, with the missing tail filled in from the germline J gene. The chain employs TRBV13-3 and TRBJ2-2; D is possibly TRBD1 (5 bases). Between the trimmed V and J ends, which lost 5 bases and 4 bases, there was a span of 12 bases. The germline V gene encodes CDR1 NNHDY and CDR2 SYVADS. The CDR3 runs 14 residues. The sequenced CDR3 bases are TGTGCCAGCAGGGCAGGGATGGGCACCGGG. It yields the protein CASRAGMGTG. The complete CDR3 sequence is CASRAGMGTGQLYF.

Note on this clone: Gene names follow the mouse nomenclature. Sequencing ends 4 residues short of the CDR3 end; the germline J gene provides the rest. At the DNA level, this CDR3 is encoded by other sequences in the same sample as well. This rearrangement joins TRBV5 to TRBJ2-1; D ambiguous. V lost 2 bases and J lost 5, with 4 bases in between. Germline V gene sequence: CDR1 LGHNA, CDR2 YNLKQL (reference sequence). The CDR3 is 12 residues long. CDR3 bases read: TGTGCCAGCAGCCAAAAGGATGCT. It yields the protein CASSQKDA. The CDR3 reads in full as CASSQKDAEQFF.

This clone has a handful of counts. Mouse gene names and germline throughout. The CDR3 end falls 4 residues outside the read, so it is completed with the germline J gene. The V call is TRBV1, the J call TRBJ1-1; D is unclear. Germline loops: CDR1 NSQYPW, CDR2 LRSPGD (reference sequence). This CDR3 is 12 amino acids long. The CDR3 bases that were read are TGCACCTGCAGTGCGCCACAAACA. Protein sequence: CTCSAPQT. The full-length CDR3 reads as CTCSAPQTEVFF.

Concerning this clone itself: The genes and germline here are from mouse. The read halts 4 residues ahead of the CDR3 end, with the missing end drawn from the germline J gene. Other DNA sequences from this sample encode an identical CDR3 as well. The V call is TRBV13-1, the J call TRBJ2-1; TRBD2 aligns across 10 bases. Germline CDR1 reads NSHNY; CDR2 reads SYGAGN. The CDR3 sequence is 14 residues long. Losses at the gene ends were 5 bases for V and 1 base for J; bases not matched to a gene: 0. The CDR3 sequence is CASRLGGNYAEQFF. Partial CDR3 DNA: TGTGCCAGCAGACTGGGGGGGAACTATGCT.

This clone was counted between two and nine times. Mouse germline and gene names are used. The read finishes 4 residues shy of the CDR3 end, and the germline J gene is used to complete it. The genes are TRBV13-1 and TRBJ1-2; D perhaps matches TRBD1 (5 bases). Per germline, CDR1 NSHNY and CDR2 SYGAGN. V gave up 3 bases and J gave up 0 bases, with 12 bases separating them. The CDR3 has 15 amino acids. The sequenced CDR3 bases are TGTGCCAGCAGTGTCGACAGAAATGCAAACTCC. Its translation is CASSVDRNANS. In full, the CDR3 reads CASSVDRNANSDYTF.

Concerning this clone: Gene names denote mouse genes. The sequenced CDR3 bases are TGCACCTGCAGTGCAGCTGGGATCTGGGCAGAA. It encodes CTCSAAGIWAE. The whole CDR3 protein is CTCSAAGIWAETLYF. This chain joins TRBV1 and TRBJ2-3; tentatively, D is TRBD2 (5 bases). The sequenced fragment ends 4 residues before the CDR3 boundary, so the rest is inferred from the germline J gene. From germline, CDR1 is NSQYPW and CDR2 LRSPGD (reference sequence). The CDR3 is made up of 15 amino acids. The V end was cut by 1 base, the J end by 3 bases, with 11 bases between.

This clone was seen only a few times. Gene and germline names: mouse. Coverage ceases 4 residues before the CDR3 finishes, and the germline J gene fills in the end. The chain recombines TRBV1 with TRBJ2-1; 8 bases are a match to TRBD2. This CDR3 region has 15 residues. From germline, CDR1 is NSQYPW and CDR2 LRSPGD (reference sequence). The CDR3 sequence: CTCSAVGGAGAEQFF. The CDR3 bases that were read are TGCACCTGCAGTGCAGTGGGGGGGGCCGGAGCT.

Of note for this clone: Gene names follow the mouse nomenclature. The CDR3 goes on 4 residues after the read ends, and that part is filled in from the germline J gene. This rearrangement joins TRBV31 to TRBJ2-5, with 10 bases lining up with TRBD2. CDR1 is GKSSPN and CDR2 is SITVG in the germline V gene. The CDR3 is 16 amino acids. CDR3 DNA, as far as it was read: TGTGCCTGGAGTCTACCGGCCTGGGGGGGCTCAGAC. Its translation: CAWSLPAWGGSD. The full CDR3 protein reads CAWSLPAWGGSDTQYF.

Turning to this clone: Gene names denote mouse genes. The sequence runs out 4 residues before the end of the CDR3; the remainder is reconstructed from the germline J gene. The V and J genes are TRBV1 and TRBJ2-4, with D possibly matching TRBD2 (7 bases). V was pared by 0 bases and J by 1 base, with 11 bases between. The CDR3 has 16 residues. Per the germline V gene, CDR1 is NSQYPW and CDR2 is LRSPGD (reference sequence). The CDR3 spells CTCSAEGGGGQNTLYF. CDR3 DNA, as far as it was read: TGCACCTGCAGTGCAGAAGGGGGGGGAGGTCAAAAC.

This clone showed up just a few times. These gene names are mouse names. The sequence runs out 3 residues before the end of the CDR3; the remainder is reconstructed from the germline J gene. The identical CDR3 is also encoded by other nucleotide sequences in the sample. The V and J genes are TRBV13-3 and TRBJ1-6; D remains unclear. TRBJ1-6 is recorded as an ORF, its role being uncertain. Germline V gene data show CDR1 as NNHDY and CDR2 as SYVADS. CDR3 size: 13 residues. Trimming took 3 bases from V and 5 from J, leaving 6 bases between them. The part of the CDR3 DNA that was read is TGTGCCAGCAGTGCGCAGAATAATTCGCCC. It codes for CASSAQNNSP. In full, the CDR3 reads CASSAQNNSPLYF.

This clone has just a few counts. Gene names denote mouse genes. The CDR3 end is not reached by the read, which stops 4 residues before it; the germline J gene fills it in. Different DNA sequences within this sample yield the same CDR3. The V gene is TRBV1, the J gene TRBJ2-2; 8 bases line up with TRBD1. Germline-derived CDR1 and CDR2 are NSQYPW and LRSPGD (reference sequence). The trim removed 3 bases at V and 4 bases at J, leaving 7 bases unmatched. This CDR3 comprises 16 residues. CDR3 loop: CTCSAAGGGGTGQLYF. Incomplete CDR3 DNA: TGCACCTGCAGTGCGGCAGGGGGCGGTGGCACCGGG.

This clone was seen only a few times. Gene names follow the mouse nomenclature. The read comes to an end 4 residues before the CDR3 does, leaving the germline J gene to fill in the end. The sample has other DNA sequences that encode this CDR3 too. The chain has TRBV19 and TRBJ2-3, with TRBD2 matching over 9 bases. The germline gives CDR1 FNHDT, CDR2 SITEND (reference sequence). The CDR3 is 16 residues long. Trimming cost V 2 bases and J 0 bases; bases outside gene matches: 4. CDR3 amino acids: CASSIPTGGSAETLYF. The covered CDR3 bases are TGTGCCAGCAGTATCCCGACTGGGGGAAGTGCAGAA.

The table lists this clone with a few counts. Here the gene names and germline are mouse. The read terminates 4 residues before the CDR3 end, so the remaining end is supplied by the germline J gene. V is TRBV2 and J is TRBJ2-5; TRBD1 might be the D (6 bases). The CDR3 runs to 16 residues. Looked up from germline, CDR1 is LGHNA and CDR2 is YSYQKL. The sequenced part of the CDR3 DNA is TGTGCCAGCAGCCAGAAGGGGGAATGGGGAGGAGAC. Encoded protein: CASSQKGEWGGD. In full, the CDR3 is CASSQKGEWGGDTQYF.